Listed below are T cell receptor beta chains from one sample, sequenced in a study of cytomegalovirus exposure and HLA in healthy donors. Sequencing used immunoSEQ multiplex PCR; TCRdb keeps in-frame clones, though not all of them. The data show 110,000 or so clones, around 88% seen once. The sequencing sample was made of PBMCs. The source is a man younger than 35 in good health and CMV-seronegative. Both conserved end residues are part of each CDR3. D genes are given only for firm matches. Clone size is shown for a subset of rows, as once, few, many or a class of expanded clone.

D	size	V	J	CDR3	DNA
-	-	TRBV10-3	TRBJ1-1	CAARNAQMNTEAFF	TGTGCCGCTAGAAATGCCCAGATGAACACTGAAGCTTTCTTT
-	once	TRBV30	TRBJ2-1	CACTQRNNEQFF	TGTGCCTGCACACAGAGAAACAATGAGCAGTTCTTC
TRBD1	-	TRBV5-1	TRBJ2-7	CASSLVWDRGREEQYF	TGCGCCAGCAGCTTGGTATGGGACAGGGGGCGTGAAGAGCAGTACTTC
-	-	TRBV30	TRBJ1-2	CAWSGGGEFGYTF	TGTGCCTGGAGTGGGGGCGGGGAGTTTGGCTACACCTTC
TRBD1	-	TRBV6-5	TRBJ1-2	CASSYGGQNGGYTF	TGTGCCAGCAGTTACGGGGGACAGAATGGTGGCTACACCTTC
TRBD1	-	TRBV7-8	TRBJ2-7	CASSFSGTEAYEQYF	TGTGCCAGCAGCTTTTCCGGGACAGAAGCCTACGAGCAGTACTTC
TRBD1	-	TRBV7-8	TRBJ2-7	CASSFRVGGRNEQYF	TGTGCCAGCAGCTTTCGGGTAGGGGGCCGGAACGAGCAGTACTTC
TRBD2	-	TRBV2	TRBJ2-1	CASRELAGGPHEQFF	TGTGCCAGCAGGGAGCTAGCGGGAGGGCCACATGAGCAGTTCTTC
-	-	TRBV6-1	TRBJ1-5	CASSEWAMAGLSYQPQHF	TGTGCCAGCAGTGAATGGGCGATGGCAGGGCTATCCTATCAGCCCCAGCATTTT
TRBD2	-	TRBV29-1	TRBJ2-3	CSVNGLAGGSDTQYF	TGCAGCGTCAATGGACTAGCGGGGGGTTCAGATACGCAGTATTTT